This passage covers 26 T cell receptor beta chains from one sample sequenced in a study of cytomegalovirus exposure and HLA in healthy donors (TCRdb year 2017). To prepare the library, the immunoSEQ multiplex PCR assay was applied. For the multiplex PCR, a mixture combining 60 forward primers for TCR Vbeta segments and 13 reverse primers for TCR Jbeta segments was used. The table was pulled from immuneACCESS by TCRdb, which kept in-frame rearrangements only. Such tables lose some clones; where checked, under half of the loss comes from unresolved V genes, and the rest has no known cause. The sample contains about 150,000 clones, approximately 80% of them found a single time. The top ten constitute around 13% of the sample. The sequenced sample consisted of PBMCs. Receptors were obtained from a man younger than 40 in good health and CMV-seropositive.

The chain is built from TRBV2 and TRBJ1-5; D is uncertain. Germline V gene data show CDR1 as SNHLY and CDR2 as FYNNEI. The V end was cut by 8 bases, the J end by 2 bases, with 16 bases between. The CDR3 has 15 residues. The CDR3 here is CASGNRVTGNQPQHF. CDR3 bases: TGTGCCAGCGGAAACCGGGTCACGGGCAATCAGCCCCAGCATTTT. Together with reference TRBV2 and TRBJ1-5, the CDR3 gives the full variable domain: EPEVTQTPSHQVTQMGQEVILRCVPISNHLYFYWYRQILGQKVEFLVSFYNNEISEKSEIFDDQFSVERPDGSNFTLKIRSTKLEDSAMYFCASGNRVTGNQPQHFGDGTRLSIL.

In its sample, this clone was seen a few times. The V call is TRBV5-4, the J call TRBJ1-1, with D perhaps TRBD1 (6 bases). Germline values: CDR1 SGHNT, CDR2 YYREEE (reference sequence). The V end lost 0 bases, the J end lost 8 bases, and 14 bases lay between the germline ends. The CDR3 sequence is 14 residues long. The CDR3 loop is CASSLGRQDWEAFF. Written as DNA, the CDR3 is TGTGCCAGCAGCTTGGGGAGACAGGACTGGGAAGCTTTCTTT. Full variable domain (missing parts from reference TRBV5-4 and TRBJ1-1): ETGVTQSPTHLIKTRGQQVTLRCSSQSGHNTVSWYQQALGQGPQFIFQYYREEENGRGNFPPRFSGLQFPNYSSELNVNALELDDSALYLCASSLGRQDWEAFFGQGTRLTVV.

The table lists this clone with a few counts. J is TRBJ2-5 and V is TRBV19; 7 bases fit TRBD1. Germline CDR1 LNHDA, CDR2 SQIVND (reference sequence). Trimming at V came to 4 bases and at J to 5 bases, leaving 13 bases not matched to a gene. This CDR3 contains 16 residues. Written as DNA, the CDR3 is TGTGCCAGTAGTAGAGGACAGGCAGTCTCTCGGGAGACCCAGTACTTC. Its protein is CASSRGQAVSRETQYF.

J is TRBJ2-3 and V is TRBV19; TRBD1 agrees at 7 bases. Germline assignment: CDR1 LNHDA and CDR2 SQIVND (reference sequence). CDR3 size: 14 residues. The V and J ends lost 8 bases and 6 bases, in that order; junction bases with no gene match: 11. CDR3 loop: CASANRGSGDTQYF. The CDR3 nucleotides read TGTGCCAGTGCTAACAGGGGAAGTGGCGATACGCAGTATTTT.

The chain links TRBV9 to TRBJ2-1; maybe TRBD1 (6 bases). The germline CDR1 and CDR2 sequences are SGDLS and YYNGEE. V gave up 1 base and J gave up 7 bases, with 12 bases separating them. CDR3 length: 14 amino acids. Here the CDR3 DNA reads TGTGCCAGCAGCGTAACAGGGCCGGAGAATGAGCAGTTCTTC. Its protein is CASSVTGPENEQFF.

In its sample, this clone was seen once. The chain links TRBV7-8 to TRBJ2-5; D possibly corresponds to TRBD2 (6 bases). From germline, CDR1 is SGHVS and CDR2 FQNEAQ. The CDR3 extends over 12 amino acids. V was cut by 3 bases and J by 7 bases, with 9 bases left in between. CDR3 DNA: TGTGCCAGCAGCTTTGGGACTGGGACCCAGTACTTC. It is translated as CASSFGTGTQYF.

The chain couples TRBV7-6 to TRBJ1-3; 9 bases align to TRBD1. CDR1 and CDR2 from the germline V gene are SGHVS and FNYEAQ. The CDR3 sequence is 17 residues long. Trimming at V came to 5 bases and at J to 2 bases, leaving 10 bases not matched to a gene. The CDR3 here is CASSAEYRGPAGNTIYF. Written as DNA, the CDR3 is TGTGCCAGCAGCGCAGAGTACAGGGGGCCCGCTGGAAACACCATATATTTT.

V gene TRBV14 combines with J gene TRBJ2-5; a possible D gene is TRBD1 (6 bases). With the DNA end fitting TRBJ2-7 better, the J assignment may be wrong. CDR3 length equals 14 residues. Germline V gives CDR1 SGHDN, CDR2 FVKESK. The CDR3 sequence is CASSQVGTIYEQYF. The CDR3 DNA reads as TGTGCCAGCAGCCAAGTCGGGACAATCTACGAGCAGTACTTC.

This chain joins TRBV20-1 and TRBJ2-5; a possible D gene is TRBD2 (5 bases). V lost 3 bases, J lost 5 bases, and 7 bases lay in between. The CDR3 has 11 amino acids. Germline CDR1 reads DFQATT; CDR2 reads SNEGSKA (reference sequence). The CDR3 DNA is TGCAGTGCTAGTCCGGGGGAGACCCAGTACTTC. It encodes CSASPGETQYF.

This chain connects TRBV2 to TRBJ2-4; 13 bases agree with TRBD2. The CDR3 loop spans 18 amino acids. V was clipped by 8 bases and J by 2 bases; unmatched bases: 12. CDR1 is SNHLY, CDR2 FYNNEI, per germline. The DNA of the CDR3 is TGTGCCAGCTCGCTGACTAGCGGGGGGAGTCGGTCCAAAAACATTCAGTACTTC. Protein: CASSLTSGGSRSKNIQYF.

This clone was found once. The J gene is TRBJ2-1, the V gene TRBV27; 10 positions match TRBD2. Per germline, CDR1 MNHEY and CDR2 SMNVEV (reference sequence). V trimming: 6 bases; J trimming: 5 bases; junction bases outside the gene matches: 7. This CDR3 region has 15 residues. CDR3 coding DNA: TGTGCCAGCAGGGGGACTAGCGCGAATCACAATGAGCAGTTCTTC. It is translated as CASRGTSANHNEQFF.

The chain links TRBV7-9 to TRBJ2-2; 8 bases fit TRBD1. This CDR3 comprises 16 residues. Trimming removed 7 bases from V and 4 bases from J; junction bases left unmatched: 11. Per germline, CDR1 SEHNR and CDR2 FQNEAQ (reference sequence). CDR3 sequence: CASTLADRAITGELFF. DNA of the CDR3: TGTGCCAGCACCTTGGCGGACAGGGCGATCACCGGGGAGCTGTTTTTT.

V and J are TRBV11-1 and TRBJ2-3; 9 bases map to TRBD2. Per the germline V gene, CDR1 is SGHAT and CDR2 is FQDESV (reference sequence). Trimming cost V 3 bases and J 3 bases; bases outside gene matches: 10. The CDR3 has 17 residues. The CDR3 protein is CASSLAGTSSLTDTQYF. CDR3 DNA sequence: TGTGCCAGCAGCTTGGCTGGGACTAGCAGTTTGACAGATACGCAGTATTTT.

A single count supports this clone. CDR3 protein: CASSPRGGRGYEQYF. CDR3 in DNA: TGTGCCAGCAGTCCGAGGGGCGGGAGAGGCTACGAGCAGTACTTC. The V and J genes are TRBV6-6 and TRBJ2-7; 7 nucleotides align to TRBD2. The germline V gene has CDR1 MNHNY and CDR2 SVGAGI (reference sequence). This CDR3 spans 15 amino acids. Unmatched junction bases numbered 10, after V lost 5 bases and J lost 3 bases.

In DNA form, the CDR3 reads TGCGCCAGCAGCTTCGAAGGGGCTAATGAAAAACTGTTTTTT. This encodes CASSFEGANEKLFF. V and J are TRBV5-1 and TRBJ1-4; D is possibly TRBD1 (5 bases). V was pared by 2 bases and J by 3 bases, with 8 bases between. Per germline, CDR1 SGHRS and CDR2 YFSETQ. The length of the CDR3 is 14 residues.

The genes are TRBV14 and TRBJ1-2, with D perhaps matching TRBD1 (5 bases). V lost 1 base and J lost 7, with 22 bases in between. This CDR3 contains 17 residues. Germline-derived CDR1 and CDR2 are SGHDN and FVKESK. For the CDR3, the DNA is TGTGCCAGCAGCCAAGCCGGGACTCAGGGATTGGTATCTGGCTACACCTTC. It translates to CASSQAGTQGLVSGYTF.

This clone showed up just a few times. The CDR3 loop is CASSLLAGADNEQFF. CDR3 nucleotides: TGTGCCAGCAGCTTACTAGCGGGAGCTGACAATGAGCAGTTCTTC. The V call is TRBV6-4, the J call TRBJ2-1; 11 bases are a match to TRBD2. With 6 bases clipped from V and 5 bases from J, the junction kept 6 bases outside the gene matches. CDR3 size: 15 residues. Germline lookup yields CDR1 MRHNA and CDR2 SNTAGT.

This clone was observed a few times. This chain joins TRBV25-1 and TRBJ1-2; the D gene is possibly TRBD1 (6 bases). From germline, CDR1 is MGHDK and CDR2 SYGVNS. Trimming removed 6 bases from V and 8 bases from J, with 22 bases in between. This CDR3 is 15 amino acids long. The CDR3 coding sequence is TGTGCCAGCAGCCCAAACAGGGTCCTTTTGAGAGGCTACACCTTC. It specifies CASSPNRVLLRGYTF.

V is TRBV7-2 and J is TRBJ1-1; 8 positions agree with TRBD1. V dropped 3 bases and J dropped 1; count of bases not matched to a gene: 1. Germline CDR1 is SGHTA and CDR2 is FQGNSA. The CDR3 totals 14 residues. As DNA, the CDR3 is TGTGCCAGCAGCTTGGGACAGGAGAACACTGAAGCTTTCTTT. This codes for CASSLGQENTEAFF.

The CDR3 here is CASSLGGTSGRALSYEQYF. The CDR3 DNA follows: TGTGCCAGCAGCTTAGGCGGGACTAGCGGGAGGGCTTTGTCCTACGAGCAGTACTTC. This chain links TRBV7-2 with TRBJ2-7; TRBD2 matches at 16 bases. Germline CDR1 and CDR2: SGHTA and FQGNSA. The CDR3 covers 19 residues. The V segment lost 1 base and the J segment 1 base; nucleotides outside the gene matches: 7. Combining the CDR3 with reference TRBV7-2 and TRBJ2-7 gives the whole variable domain GAGVSQSPSNKVTEKGKDVELRCDPISGHTALYWYRQSLGQGLEFLIYFQGNSAPDKSGLPSDRFSAERTGGSVSTLTIQRTQQEDSAVYLCASSLGGTSGRALSYEQYFGPGTRLTVT.

The V and J genes are TRBV27 and TRBJ2-7, with 9 positions matching TRBD1. V gave up 5 bases and J gave up 5 bases; unmatched junction bases: 7. The CDR3 spans 14 residues. CDR1 is MNHEY and CDR2 is SMNVEV in the germline V gene (reference sequence). The CDR3 DNA follows: TGTGCCAGCAGTATACAGGGGGCTGACGACGAGCAGTACTTC. Its translation is CASSIQGADDEQYF.

J is TRBJ1-5 and V is TRBV7-9; TRBD1 is a possible D gene (5 bases). This CDR3 has 13 amino acids. V shed 5 bases and J shed 6 bases, with 11 bases lying between them. Germline V gene lookup returns CDR1 SEHNR and CDR2 FQNEAQ (reference sequence). The CDR3 is CASSPGVGQPQHF. The CDR3 DNA reads as TGTGCCAGCAGCCCGGGGGTGGGTCAGCCCCAGCATTTT.

On this clone: Distinct nucleotide sequences in the sample also encode this CDR3. This chain links TRBV18 with TRBJ2-1; 9 positions match TRBD2. This CDR3 contains 14 residues. The ends lost 3 bases at V and 6 bases at J; junction bases unmatched: 3. Germline V CDR1 and CDR2: KGHSH, LQKENI. The CDR3 region has the DNA TGTGCCAGCTCACCCAGCGGGAGGCCCAATGAGCAGTTCTTC. Protein product: CASSPSGRPNEQFF.

V gene TRBV19 combines with J gene TRBJ1-2; 7 bases map to TRBD1. After removal of 7 bases from V and 8 bases from J, the junction contained 13 bases not matched to a gene. CDR1 LNHDA and CDR2 SQIVND come from the germline V gene (reference sequence). The CDR3 is 14 amino acids. CDR3 DNA: TGTGCCAGTAAAGACAGGGCCCACATTGGAGGCTACACCTTC. Translation gives CASKDRAHIGGYTF.

The rearrangement links TRBV2 to TRBJ2-7; maybe TRBD2 (6 bases). Per the germline V gene, CDR1 is SNHLY and CDR2 is FYNNEI. This CDR3 has 17 amino acids. V lost 4 bases and J 1 base, leaving 20 bases between the germline ends. The CDR3 sequence: CASSGQGPGRGSYEQYF. The CDR3 nucleotides are TGTGCCAGCAGTGGTCAGGGCCCCGGGAGAGGGTCCTACGAGCAGTACTTC.

The chain has TRBV9 and TRBJ2-5, with D uncertain. Near its end, the DNA agrees better with TRBJ2-7, so the J call may be wrong. CDR1 SGDLS and CDR2 YYNGEE come from the germline V gene. The CDR3 is 14 residues long. The CDR3 region has the DNA TGTGCCAGCAGCGTAGGATCTAGCTCCTACGAGCAGTACTTC. Translation gives CASSVGSSSYEQYF.